These 22 T cell receptor beta chains were sequenced from one sample in a study of naive and memory T cell subsets. The beta constant-region primer was an equimolar mix of two oligonucleotides covering TRBC1 and TRBC2. Ligated cDNA was amplified by four rounds of PCR with nested alpha and beta constant-region primers and SP2. TCRdb itself ran the UMI-ligation and nested PCR reads through MiXCR, one entry per CDR3 protein. This table holds over 65,000 distinct CDR3 sequences, 9% to 9.5% found once. Sequencing was done on a sample of naive CD8+ T cells from blood. The receptors stem from a human donor in good health.

This clonotype was seen more than once but under ten times. This chain joins TRBV7-8 and TRBJ1-1; D call uncertain. This CDR3 region has 14 residues. The V end was cut by 1 base, the J end by 1 base, with 7 bases between. The germline V gene encodes CDR1 SGHVS and CDR2 FQNEAQ. CDR3 nucleotides: TGTGCCAGCAGCTTAGGGGCAGAGAACACTGAAGCTTTCTTT. Translation gives CASSLGAENTEAFF.

The chain links TRBV4-1 to TRBJ2-7; D assignment may be TRBD1 or TRBD2 (5 bases each). The CDR3 spans 14 residues. Germline V CDR1 and CDR2: MGHRA, YSYEKL. Trimming pared 5 bases from V and 2 bases from J, leaving 13 bases between. This CDR3 is CASSSRDGTYEQYF. DNA of the CDR3: TGCGCCAGCAGCTCCCGGGACGGAACCTACGAGCAGTACTTC.

The rearrangement links TRBV14 to TRBJ1-1; 7 nucleotides agree with TRBD1. Germline assignment: CDR1 SGHDN and CDR2 FVKESK. With V trimmed by 0 bases and J by 4 bases, 5 bases remained unmatched. The length of the CDR3 is 15 residues. Written as DNA, the CDR3 is TGTGCCAGCAGCCAAGACCCTTCAGGGGGCACTGAAGCTTTCTTT. This gives the protein CASSQDPSGGTEAFF.

This clonotype was seen a handful of times. The V call is TRBV19, the J call TRBJ1-1; no definite D call. CDR1 and CDR2 from the germline V gene are LNHDA and SQIVND (reference sequence). Trimming took off 3 bases at V and 5 bases at J, with 7 bases between the two ends. The CDR3 contains 12 residues. In DNA form, the CDR3 reads TGTGCCAGTAGTATTGGGATTACTGAAGCTTTCTTT. Translation gives CASSIGITEAFF.

The V call is TRBV4-1, the J call TRBJ1-5; no reliable D call. V shed 0 bases and J shed 6 bases, with 15 bases lying between them. CDR3 length equals 16 residues. Germline V gene lookup returns CDR1 MGHRA and CDR2 YSYEKL. CDR3 protein: CASSQEGPGVVQPQHF. The CDR3 region has the DNA TGCGCCAGCAGCCAAGAGGGCCCTGGGGTGGTTCAGCCCCAGCATTTT.

This clonotype was recorded at least ten times. The chain recombines TRBV29-1 with TRBJ2-1; 11 bases match TRBD1. The V segment lost 7 bases and the J segment 4 bases; nucleotides outside the gene matches: 9. This CDR3 is built from 15 residues. Germline V gene data show CDR1 as SQVTM and CDR2 as ANQGSEA. CDR3 sequence (DNA): TGCAGCGCGTACGGACAGGGGGCGATTTACAATGAGCAGTTCTTC. Its translation: CSAYGQGAIYNEQFF.

Many counts were recorded for this clonotype. The V gene is TRBV2, the J gene TRBJ2-1; 9 bases fit TRBD2. Germline loops: CDR1 SNHLY, CDR2 FYNNEI. After removal of 8 bases from V and 1 base from J, the junction contained 6 bases not matched to a gene. CDR3 length: 15 residues. CDR3 sequence reads: CASLLSGSSYNEQFF. The CDR3, as DNA: TGTGCCAGCTTACTTAGCGGGAGTTCCTACAATGAGCAGTTCTTC.

This clonotype was detected a few times. This rearrangement joins TRBV7-9 to TRBJ1-5, with D unresolved. Germline CDR1 is SEHNR and CDR2 is FQNEAQ (reference sequence). Between the trimmed V and J ends, which lost 3 bases and 8 bases, there was a span of 14 bases. The CDR3 loop spans 14 amino acids. CDR3 region: CASSFPGPLEPQHF. In DNA form, the CDR3 reads TGTGCCAGCAGCTTCCCCGGCCCGTTGGAGCCCCAGCATTTT.

The chain couples TRBV9 to TRBJ2-1; D may be TRBD1 or TRBD2 (6 bases each). V was clipped by 3 bases and J by 9 bases, with 7 bases between them. The length of the CDR3 is 11 residues. Germline V gene lookup returns CDR1 SGDLS and CDR2 YYNGEE. This CDR3 reads CASSEGGEQFF. The CDR3 DNA is TGTGCCAGCAGCGAGGGGGGTGAGCAGTTCTTC.

There are a few counts of this clonotype. The rearrangement joins TRBV11-1 to TRBJ2-3; 7 bases are a match to TRBD2. CDR3 length: 16 amino acids. V was pared by 0 bases and J by 0 bases, with 3 bases of the junction left unmatched. CDR1 and CDR2 from the germline V gene are SGHAT and FQDESV (reference sequence). CDR3 region: CASSLADSGSTDTQYF. The CDR3 bases are TGTGCCAGCAGCTTAGCGGATAGCGGGAGCACAGATACGCAGTATTTT.

This clonotype was observed many times. This chain joins TRBV9 and TRBJ2-1; D perhaps matches TRBD2 (6 bases). Between the trimmed V and J ends, which lost 4 bases and 0 bases, there was a span of 14 bases. The CDR3 spans 16 residues. Germline V gene data show CDR1 as SGDLS and CDR2 as YYNGEE. Here the CDR3 reads CASSPWDLSSYNEQFF. The CDR3 DNA reads TGTGCCAGCAGCCCGTGGGACTTGAGCTCCTACAATGAGCAGTTCTTC.

The table lists this clonotype with a few counts. The genes are TRBV12-3 or TRBV12-4 and TRBJ2-7, with 7 nucleotides matching TRBD2. This CDR3 contains 14 residues. Trimming took 6 bases from V and 2 from J; bases not matched to a gene: 7. In nucleotides, the CDR3 is TGTGCCAGCAGCCCGACTAGCTCCGCCTACGAGCAGTACTTC. It encodes CASSPTSSAYEQYF.

In its sample, this clonotype was seen a few times. The CDR3 reads CASRKRGETQYF. The CDR3 nucleotides are TGTGCCAGCAGGAAGAGGGGAGAGACCCAGTACTTC. The rearrangement links TRBV7-2 to TRBJ2-5; either TRBD1 or TRBD2 may fit D (5 bases each). The CDR3 is 12 residues long. Germline assignment: CDR1 SGHTA and CDR2 FQGNSA. Trimming pared 6 bases from V and 4 bases from J, leaving 9 bases between. The variable domain in full, with the rest retrieved from reference TRBV7-2 and TRBJ2-5, is GAGVSQSPSNKVTEKGKDVELRCDPISGHTALYWYRQSLGQGLEFLIYFQGNSAPDKSGLPSDRFSAERTGGSVSTLTIQRTQQEDSAVYLCASRKRGETQYFGPGTRLLVL.

A few counts support this clonotype. The chain carries TRBV7-8 and TRBJ2-1, with a tentative D call TRBD1 (6 bases). Trimming removed 3 bases at V and 4 bases at J, with 13 bases between. From germline, CDR1 is SGHVS and CDR2 FQNEAQ. The CDR3 contains 15 residues. The CDR3 DNA reads as TGTGCCAGCAGCTTCTCGACAGGATCTTACAATGAGCAGTTCTTC. It translates to CASSFSTGSYNEQFF.

This clonotype was counted many times. The V call is TRBV20-1, the J call TRBJ1-2; the match to TRBD1 covers 7 bases. CDR3 size: 14 residues. CDR1 and CDR2 from the germline V gene are DFQATT and SNEGSKA (reference sequence). Unmatched junction bases numbered 14, after V lost 6 bases and J lost 7 bases. DNA for the CDR3: TGCAGTGCCCCCACCCAGTGGCAGGGGGTTGGCTACACCTTC. Translating gives CSAPTQWQGVGYTF.

The rearrangement joins TRBV7-7 to TRBJ2-1, with no clear D. V lost 5 bases to trimming and J lost 10 bases, with 15 bases between them. CDR1 and CDR2 (germline): SSHAT, FNYEAQ (reference sequence). This CDR3 spans 13 amino acids. The CDR3 reads CASSRFSKEEQFF. In nucleotides, the CDR3 is TGTGCCAGCAGCCGATTTTCTAAGGAGGAGCAGTTCTTC.

This clonotype has only a few counts. Here the CDR3 reads CASSQGLASEQYF. Here the CDR3 DNA reads TGCGCCAGCAGCCAAGGACTAGCATCCGAGCAGTACTTC. The chain is built from TRBV4-3 and TRBJ2-7; the match to TRBD2 covers 7 bases. CDR3 size: 13 residues. Germline lookup yields CDR1 LGHNA and CDR2 YSLEER. Germline trimming cut 1 base from V and 6 bases from J; bases unmatched to any gene: 3.

There are many counts of this clonotype. The genes are TRBV12-3 or TRBV12-4 and TRBJ2-1; the match to TRBD2 covers 8 bases. Losses at the gene ends were 8 bases for V and 7 bases for J; bases not matched to a gene: 10. CDR3 length: 14 residues. CDR3 loop: CASSIGRAGNEQFF. CDR3 coding DNA: TGTGCCAGCTCGATCGGGAGGGCCGGGAATGAGCAGTTCTTC.

The chain uses TRBV4-1 and TRBJ2-7; tentatively, D is TRBD1 (6 bases). Germline-derived CDR1 and CDR2 are MGHRA and YSYEKL. The CDR3 has 15 residues. V gave up 0 bases and J gave up 5 bases, with 14 bases separating them. The CDR3 coding sequence is TGCGCCAGCAGCCAAGAAACAGGGAAAGGCAACGAGCAGTACTTC. Its protein product is CASSQETGKGNEQYF.

This clonotype was counted between two and nine times. The CDR3 sequence: CATKRVTAIPNEQFF. The CDR3 DNA reads TGTGCCACCAAGAGGGTAACAGCCATTCCCAATGAGCAGTTCTTC. The chain recombines TRBV15 with TRBJ2-1; maybe TRBD2 (5 bases). V gave up 7 bases and J gave up 6 bases, with 19 bases separating them. Per germline, CDR1 LNHNV and CDR2 YYDKDF (reference sequence). This CDR3 is built from 15 residues. The full variable domain, rest sourced from reference TRBV15 and TRBJ2-1, is DAMVIQNPRYQVTQFGKPVTLSCSQTLNHNVMYWYQQKSSQAPKLLFHYYDKDFNNEADTPDNFQSRRPNTSFCFLDIRSPGLGDTAMYLCATKRVTAIPNEQFFGPGTRLTVL.

The V call is TRBV12-3 or TRBV12-4, the J call TRBJ1-4; D is undetermined. V was pared by 2 bases and J by 6 bases, with 10 bases between. This CDR3 contains 14 residues. CDR3 DNA sequence: TGTGCCAGCAGTTTAACTGGGCCCCATGAAAAACTGTTTTTT. Residues: CASSLTGPHEKLFF.

This clonotype showed up just a few times. The rearrangement uses TRBV29-1 and TRBJ2-2; D unresolved. Germline assignment: CDR1 SQVTM and CDR2 ANQGSEA. The CDR3 length is 10 residues. V was shortened by 5 bases and J by 6 bases, with 4 bases between the two germline ends. The CDR3: CSVFSGELFF. The CDR3 DNA reads as TGCAGCGTTTTTTCCGGGGAGCTGTTTTTT.